This T cell receptor (beta chain) was observed in a study of early T cells in non-severe SARS-CoV-2 infection. Study in general: From unsorted whole blood, bulk RNA was sequenced, and the chains remained unpaired. Study-level points and caveats: VDJdb-based matching was biased toward anti-spike CD8 responses and missed private and CD4 specificities.

Note on this clonotype: Antigen specificity is unknown.

Attached unique molecular identifiers marked individual cDNA molecules. In TCRdb, the 5' RACE reads were re-called with MiXCR into one record per CDR3 protein. The table shows around 30,000 distinct CDR3 sequences, with approximately 5.4% occurring only once. With 8 bases removed from V and 5 bases from J, the gap between germline ends came to 18 bases. The CDR3 extends over 14 amino acids. CDR1 and CDR2 from the germline V gene are ENHRY and SYGVKD. The material sequenced was whole blood. The rearrangement uses TRBV10-3 and TRBJ1-1, with D possibly TRBD1 on 6 matching bases. This receptor was obtained from an adult who was a healthcare worker with PCR-confirmed SARS-CoV-2 infection or an uninfected control (not recorded which). This CDR3 reads CAIAERGSETEAFF. In DNA form, the CDR3 reads TGTGCCATCGCGGAAAGGGGGAGTGAAACTGAAGCTTTCTTT.